The 27 T cell receptor beta chains below come from one sample, sequenced in a study of a mutant IDH1 vaccine in newly diagnosed glioma. The time point here: week 35, safety follow-up. Topical imiquimod was applied with each vaccine dose, which held 300 ug of mutant IDH1 20-mer peptide. No antigen has been assigned to these receptors. The table came from immunoSEQ multiplex PCR; TCRdb's copy has only in-frame clones and leaves some out. This sample has 30,000 to 40,000 clones, with around 80% found just once. Source: PBMCs, taken from a glioma patient whose treatment included an IDH1 peptide vaccine. Receptor source: a woman aged 18-29 years with glioma.

The chain joins TRBV6-5 to TRBJ1-1, with D possibly matching TRBD1 (6 bases). V lost 6 bases, J lost 0 bases, and 14 bases lay in between. This CDR3 region has 15 residues. The V gene's germline CDR1 is MNHEY and CDR2 SVGAGI. The CDR3 DNA sequence: TGTGCCAGCAGCGGACAACAGGGTCTGAACACTGAAGCTTTCTTT. This encodes CASSGQQGLNTEAFF.

The rearrangement uses TRBV18 and TRBJ1-2; TRBD1 is a possible D gene (5 bases). V dropped 3 bases and J dropped 4 bases, with 21 bases sitting between them. This CDR3 is 17 amino acids long. Germline V gene data show CDR1 as KGHSH and CDR2 as LQKENI. The CDR3 sequence is CASSPNSPRERGYGYTF. CDR3 sequence (DNA): TGTGCCAGCTCACCTAATTCACCCAGGGAGAGGGGCTATGGCTACACCTTC.

The genes are TRBV6-5 and TRBJ2-3, with D perhaps TRBD1 or TRBD2 (5 bases each). The germline gives CDR1 MNHEY, CDR2 SVGAGI. This CDR3 contains 14 residues. Trimming stripped 8 bases from V and 4 bases from J, with 16 bases between. The CDR3 DNA sequence: TGTGCCAGCGCCTTGACTGGGGGATCAGATACGCAGTATTTT. Protein product: CASALTGGSDTQYF.

The V call is TRBV2, the J call TRBJ2-1; TRBD2 aligns across 7 bases. V lost 7 bases and J lost 7; bases outside the gene matches: 7. The germline V gene encodes CDR1 SNHLY and CDR2 FYNNEI. This CDR3 is built from 13 residues. CDR3 region: CASKYFSGNEQFF. The CDR3 bases are TGTGCCAGCAAATACTTTAGCGGGAATGAGCAGTTCTTC. The full variable domain, with the rest looked up from reference TRBV2 and TRBJ2-1, is EPEVTQTPSHQVTQMGQEVILRCVPISNHLYFYWYRQILGQKVEFLVSFYNNEISEKSEIFDDQFSVERPDGSNFTLKIRSTKLEDSAMYFCASKYFSGNEQFFGPGTRLTVL.

This chain links TRBV27 with TRBJ2-7; 11 bases are a match to TRBD2. Looked up from germline, CDR1 is MNHEY and CDR2 is SMNVEV (reference sequence). Trimming cost V 0 bases and J 4 bases; bases outside gene matches: 2. The CDR3 totals 15 residues. The CDR3 protein is CASSLSLAGGYEQYF. The CDR3 nucleotides are TGTGCCAGCAGTTTATCGCTAGCGGGAGGTTACGAGCAGTACTTC.

The DNA for the CDR3 is TGTGCCAGCAGCTTAGGGGAGGAACTTTACGAGCAGTACTTC. Amino acids: CASSLGEELYEQYF. V and J are TRBV7-2 and TRBJ2-7; D may be TRBD2 (6 bases). The germline gives CDR1 SGHTA, CDR2 FQGNSA. Trimming removed 1 base from V and 4 bases from J, with 11 bases in between. The CDR3 loop spans 14 amino acids.

This clone came up once. The gene calls are TRBV27 and TRBJ2-7; a weak D match, TRBD2 (6 bases). The CDR3 spans 13 residues. Deletions cut 3 bases from V and 7 bases from J, with 13 bases between. Germline values: CDR1 MNHEY, CDR2 SMNVEV (reference sequence). The CDR3 sequence is CASSLEGPREQYF. CDR3 in DNA: TGTGCCAGCAGTTTGGAGGGACCTAGGGAGCAGTACTTC.

The genes are TRBV2 and TRBJ2-7; TRBD1 is a possible D gene (5 bases). V lost 7 bases, J lost 1 base, and 14 bases lay in between. This CDR3 is built from 14 residues. The V gene's germline CDR1 is SNHLY and CDR2 FYNNEI. The CDR3 DNA reads TGTGCCAGCATTAGAAAGGACATATCCTACGAGCAGTACTTC. Its translation is CASIRKDISYEQYF.

V and J are TRBV10-3 and TRBJ1-5, with a possible D match to TRBD1 (6 bases). The V and J ends lost 0 bases and 6 bases respectively, with 12 bases between them. Germline-derived CDR1 and CDR2 are ENHRY and SYGVKD. CDR3 length: 15 residues. The CDR3 spells CAISESGGQSQPQHF. CDR3 DNA sequence: TGTGCCATCAGTGAGTCGGGGGGGCAGAGTCAGCCCCAGCATTTT.

The V call is TRBV2, the J call TRBJ2-5; TRBD2 is a possible D gene (5 bases). In germline, CDR1 is SNHLY, CDR2 FYNNEI. V lost 11 bases, J lost 4 bases, and 11 bases lay in between. CDR3 length equals 11 residues. CDR3 protein: CAGGLGETQYF. The CDR3 DNA reads as TGTGCCGGAGGACTCGGAGAGACCCAGTACTTC.

This chain connects TRBV2 to TRBJ2-5; 10 bases match TRBD2. This CDR3 spans 13 amino acids. The V and J ends lost 8 bases and 5 bases, in that order; junction bases with no gene match: 5. From germline, CDR1 is SNHLY and CDR2 FYNNEI. The CDR3 reads CASLTSGSETQYF. The DNA for the CDR3 is TGTGCCAGCTTGACTAGCGGGTCTGAGACCCAGTACTTC. Looking up the rest from reference TRBV2 and TRBJ2-5 gives the full variable domain: EPEVTQTPSHQVTQMGQEVILRCVPISNHLYFYWYRQILGQKVEFLVSFYNNEISEKSEIFDDQFSVERPDGSNFTLKIRSTKLEDSAMYFCASLTSGSETQYFGPGTRLLVL.

J is TRBJ1-5 and V is TRBV5-1, with D maybe TRBD1 (5 bases). CDR1 and CDR2 from the germline V gene are SGHRS and YFSETQ. The CDR3 covers 17 residues. V was pared by 4 bases and J by 0 bases, with 17 bases between. CDR3 bases: TGCGCCAGCAGCCTTGGAGGGTCAGACAGTAGCAATCAGCCCCAGCATTTT. Its protein is CASSLGGSDSSNQPQHF.

This clone was counted a few times. This chain links TRBV5-1 with TRBJ1-1, with D possibly matching TRBD1 (5 bases). Germline V gives CDR1 SGHRS, CDR2 YFSETQ. The length of the CDR3 is 14 residues. The ends were cut back, 4 bases at V and 8 bases at J, with 18 bases in the middle. CDR3 sequence reads: CASSGGTAGPEAFF. CDR3 sequence (DNA): TGCGCCAGCAGCGGAGGGACGGCTGGACCCGAAGCTTTCTTT.

V is TRBV5-8 and J is TRBJ1-4; a possible D gene is TRBD1 (6 bases). There are 17 residues in the CDR3. Germline V lookup: CDR1 SGHTS, CDR2 YDEGEE. V dropped 0 bases and J dropped 7 bases, with 19 bases sitting between them. This chain's CDR3 is CASSLDPWTEGPEKLFF. In DNA, the CDR3 is TGTGCCAGCAGCTTGGACCCCTGGACAGAAGGACCTGAAAAACTGTTTTTT.

This chain links TRBV9 with TRBJ1-3; D is unclear. CDR1 and CDR2 from the germline V gene are SGDLS and YYNGEE. The CDR3 runs 16 residues. The germline V and J ends were trimmed by 3 bases and 0 bases, with 13 bases remaining between them. CDR3 loop: CASSAGSSSSGNTIYF. For the CDR3, the DNA is TGTGCCAGCAGCGCGGGCTCCTCGAGCTCTGGAAACACCATATATTTT.

The chain links TRBV13 to TRBJ2-7, with D possibly being TRBD2 (5 bases). The CDR3 spans 13 residues. V was shortened by 5 bases and J by 6 bases, with 14 bases between the two germline ends. CDR1 is PRHDT and CDR2 is FYEKMQ in the germline V gene (reference sequence). As DNA, the CDR3 is TGTGCCAGCAGCCGAAACCCCGCGGGCGAGCAGTACTTC. The encoded protein is CASSRNPAGEQYF.

The chain uses TRBV10-3 and TRBJ1-4, with TRBD1 matching over 10 bases. Germline CDR1 and CDR2: ENHRY and SYGVKD. The junction had 0 bases not matched to a gene; V was cut back by 4 bases and J by 7 bases. CDR3 length equals 13 residues. The CDR3 coding sequence is TGTGCCATCAGTGGGGACAGGGGTGAAAAACTGTTTTTT. It translates to CAISGDRGEKLFF.

The V gene is TRBV7-2, the J gene TRBJ1-5, with D possibly TRBD1 on 5 matching bases. CDR1 and CDR2 (germline): SGHTA, FQGNSA. This CDR3 spans 14 amino acids. V was clipped by 1 base and J by 6 bases, with 10 bases between them. In nucleotides, the CDR3 is TGTGCCAGCAGCTTAGAACGGGGGGGTCAGCCCCAGCATTTT. It is translated as CASSLERGGQPQHF.

The rearrangement uses TRBV7-2 and TRBJ2-7, with D perhaps TRBD2 (5 bases). The CDR3 loop spans 13 amino acids. The germline CDR1 and CDR2 sequences are SGHTA and FQGNSA. The V gene lost 3 bases and the J gene lost 4 bases, with 10 bases spanning the gap. The CDR3 protein is CASSFRTGYEQYF. The CDR3 DNA reads TGTGCCAGCAGCTTCCGGACTGGTTACGAGCAGTACTTC.

V usage is TRBV27 and J usage is TRBJ1-1; no clear D. V lost 2 bases and J 0 bases, leaving 4 bases between the germline ends. Per the germline V gene, CDR1 is MNHEY and CDR2 is SMNVEV (reference sequence). The CDR3 totals 13 residues. CDR3 protein: CASSLGMNTEAFF. The DNA of the CDR3 is TGTGCCAGCAGTTTAGGTATGAACACTGAAGCTTTCTTT.

The rearrangement uses TRBV25-1 and TRBJ2-5; D may be TRBD2 (5 bases). Germline V gene data show CDR1 as MGHDK and CDR2 as SYGVNS. V shed 3 bases and J shed 5 bases, with 13 bases lying between them. The CDR3 covers 14 residues. The CDR3 spells CASSDSRALETQYF. The CDR3 DNA follows: TGTGCCAGCAGTGACTCGAGGGCCCTTGAGACCCAGTACTTC. The full variable domain, its missing parts supplied by reference TRBV25-1 and TRBJ2-5, is EADIYQTPRYLVIGTGKKITLECSQTMGHDKMYWYQQDPGMELHLIHYSYGVNSTEKGDLSSESTVSRIRTEHFPLTLESARPSHTSQYLCASSDSRALETQYFGPGTRLLVL.

V usage is TRBV5-1 and J usage is TRBJ1-5, with D perhaps TRBD1 (5 bases). Per the germline V gene, CDR1 is SGHRS and CDR2 is YFSETQ. This CDR3 has 14 residues. Trimming removed 4 bases at V and 8 bases at J, with 16 bases between. The CDR3 loop reads CASSRSPGAEPQHF. The CDR3, as DNA: TGCGCCAGCAGCCGATCACCTGGGGCGGAGCCCCAGCATTTT.

The V gene is TRBV7-8, the J gene TRBJ2-3; TRBD2 is a possible D gene (5 bases). Germline V CDR1 and CDR2: SGHVS, FQNEAQ. Trimming removed 1 base from V and 3 bases from J, with 20 bases in between. The CDR3 is made up of 18 amino acids. CDR3 in amino acids: CASSLVVLVASVTDTQYF. CDR3 bases: TGTGCCAGCAGCTTAGTAGTTCTAGTAGCGTCGGTTACAGATACGCAGTATTTT.

This clone has a single count. This sequence joins TRBV18 and TRBJ1-5; D is perhaps TRBD1 (6 bases). Trimming pared 3 bases from V and 3 bases from J, leaving 6 bases between. Looked up from germline, CDR1 is KGHSH and CDR2 is LQKENI. The CDR3 totals 13 residues. CDR3 in DNA: TGTGCCAGCTCACCGGGACACAATCAGCCCCAGCATTTT. As protein: CASSPGHNQPQHF. Full variable domain (outside the CDR3, taken from reference TRBV18 and TRBJ1-5): NAGVMQNPRHLVRRRGQEARLRCSPMKGHSHVYWYRQLPEEGLKFMVYLQKENIIDESGMPKERFSAEFPKEGPSILRIQQVVRGDSAAYFCASSPGHNQPQHFGDGTRLSIL.

This chain joins TRBV19 and TRBJ1-1, with 7 bases matching TRBD1. Germline values: CDR1 LNHDA, CDR2 SQIVND (reference sequence). J was trimmed by 0 bases and V by 4 bases; bases with no gene match: 8. The CDR3 is 16 residues long. The chain's CDR3 is CASSKWTGAMNTEAFF. In DNA, the CDR3 is TGTGCCAGTAGTAAGTGGACAGGAGCCATGAACACTGAAGCTTTCTTT.

V gene TRBV29-1 combines with J gene TRBJ1-4, with a possible D match to TRBD1 (6 bases). This CDR3 region has 13 residues. The germline gives CDR1 SQVTM, CDR2 ANQGSEA. V was trimmed by 4 bases and J by 5 bases, leaving 11 bases between them. CDR3 residues: CSVVAGVNEKLFF. The DNA for the CDR3 is TGCAGCGTTGTTGCAGGGGTGAATGAAAAACTGTTTTTT.

J is TRBJ2-7 and V is TRBV28; perhaps TRBD2 as D (5 bases). CDR1 and CDR2 from the germline V gene are MDHEN and SYDVKM. Trimming stripped 3 bases from V and 2 bases from J, with 23 bases between. This CDR3 region has 18 residues. The CDR3 is CASSFDLTGPRGTYEQYF. CDR3 in DNA: TGTGCCAGCAGTTTCGATCTCACGGGCCCAAGAGGGACCTACGAGCAGTACTTC.